This T cell receptor (beta chain) derives from a study of OX40 agonist ivuxolimab in advanced cancers. Some clones are missing from TCRdb's copy, which holds only in-frame ones; the method was immunoSEQ multiplex PCR. Of about 71,000 clones listed, roughly 86% are singletons. This specimen was CD4+ or CD8+ T cells sorted from blood, taken in a trial of the OX40 agonist ivuxolimab. This clonotype originated in an adult with an advanced solid tumor such as melanoma, head and neck, liver or kidney cancer.

The CDR3 sequence: CASSQDRTGGIYGYTF. CDR3 bases: TGCGCCAGCAGCCAAGATCGGACAGGGGGCATCTATGGCTACACCTTC. V is TRBV4-3 and J is TRBJ1-2; 11 bases are a match to TRBD1. Germline V gene sequence: CDR1 LGHNA, CDR2 YSLEER. V shed 0 bases and J 4 bases; nucleotides not matched to a gene: 4. The CDR3 consists of 16 residues.